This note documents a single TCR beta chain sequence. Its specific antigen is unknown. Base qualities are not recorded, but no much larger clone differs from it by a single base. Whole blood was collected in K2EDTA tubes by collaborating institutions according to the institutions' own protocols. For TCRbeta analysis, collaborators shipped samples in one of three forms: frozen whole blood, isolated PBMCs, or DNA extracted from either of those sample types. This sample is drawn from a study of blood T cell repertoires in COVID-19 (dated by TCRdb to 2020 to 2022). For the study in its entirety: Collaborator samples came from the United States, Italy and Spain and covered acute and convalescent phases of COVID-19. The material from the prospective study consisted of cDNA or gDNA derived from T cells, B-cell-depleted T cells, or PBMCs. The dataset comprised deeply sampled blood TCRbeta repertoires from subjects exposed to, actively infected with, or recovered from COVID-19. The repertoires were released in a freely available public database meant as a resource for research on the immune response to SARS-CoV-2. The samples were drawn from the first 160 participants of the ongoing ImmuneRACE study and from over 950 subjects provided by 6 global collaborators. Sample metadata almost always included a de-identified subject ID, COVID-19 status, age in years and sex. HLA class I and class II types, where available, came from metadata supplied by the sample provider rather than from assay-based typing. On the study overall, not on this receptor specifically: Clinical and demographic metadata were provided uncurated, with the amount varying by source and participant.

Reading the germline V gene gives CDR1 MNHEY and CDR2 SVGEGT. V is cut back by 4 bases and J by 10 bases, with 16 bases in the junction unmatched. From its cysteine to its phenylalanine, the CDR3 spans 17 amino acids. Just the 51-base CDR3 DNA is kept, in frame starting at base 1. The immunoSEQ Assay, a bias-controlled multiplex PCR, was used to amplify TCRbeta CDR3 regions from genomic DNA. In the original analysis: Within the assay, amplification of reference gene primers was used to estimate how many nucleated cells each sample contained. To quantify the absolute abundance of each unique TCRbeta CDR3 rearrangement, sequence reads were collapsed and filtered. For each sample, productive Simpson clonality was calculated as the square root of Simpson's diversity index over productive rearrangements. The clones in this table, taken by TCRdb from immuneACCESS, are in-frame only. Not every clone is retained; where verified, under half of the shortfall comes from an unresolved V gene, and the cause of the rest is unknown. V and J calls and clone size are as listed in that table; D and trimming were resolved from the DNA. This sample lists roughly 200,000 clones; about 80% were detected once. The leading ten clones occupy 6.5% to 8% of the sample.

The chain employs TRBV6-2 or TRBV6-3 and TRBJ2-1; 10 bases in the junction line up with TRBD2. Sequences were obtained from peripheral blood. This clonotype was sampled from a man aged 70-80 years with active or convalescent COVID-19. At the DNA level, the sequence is TGTGCCAGCAGTTTTAGCGGGGGGCCCGGGAATTGGGTAGAGCAGTTCTTC. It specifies CASSFSGGPGNWVEQFF.